The 20 T cell receptor beta chains below come from one sample, sequenced in a study of cytomegalovirus exposure and HLA in healthy donors. The repertoire was sequenced with immunoSEQ multiplex PCR; TCRdb's copy has only in-frame clones and lacks some. Of under 250,000 clones listed, about 88% are singletons. The sample was PBMCs. Receptors originate from a man between 18 and 29 years old in good health and CMV-seropositive.

The chain uses TRBV19 and TRBJ1-2, with TRBD1 matching 7 bases. Trimming took 5 bases from V and 5 from J; bases not matched to a gene: 8. The germline gives CDR1 LNHDA, CDR2 SQIVND (reference sequence). The CDR3 contains 14 residues. The DNA of the CDR3 is TGTGCCAGTAGTCGGACAGGAACCCTATATGGCTACACCTTC. It specifies CASSRTGTLYGYTF.

CDR3 in DNA: TGTGCCAGCAGTACAGACAGGGTCGCAGATACGCAGTATTTT. Translated: CASSTDRVADTQYF. The chain joins TRBV6-5 to TRBJ2-3, with 7 bases matching TRBD1. The CDR3 contains 14 residues. In germline, CDR1 is MNHEY, CDR2 SVGAGI. V gave up 5 bases and J gave up 4 bases; unmatched junction bases: 6.

The table lists this clone with a count of one. V gene TRBV7-2 combines with J gene TRBJ1-3; D not certain. Trimming pared 1 base from V and 0 bases from J, leaving 10 bases between. This CDR3 has 16 amino acids. The germline CDR1 and CDR2 sequences are SGHTA and FQGNSA. The CDR3 reads CASSLDTPYSGNTIYF. CDR3 nucleotides: TGTGCCAGCAGCTTAGACACACCTTACTCTGGAAACACCATATATTTT.

The chain joins TRBV9 to TRBJ2-1, with D hard to call. Germline-derived CDR1 and CDR2 are SGDLS and YYNGEE. V shed 0 bases and J shed 8 bases, with 3 bases lying between them. CDR3 size: 11 residues. The CDR3 DNA sequence: TGTGCCAGCAGCGTAGCGTATGAGCAGTTCTTC. This encodes CASSVAYEQFF.

This clone was observed a few times. The chain couples TRBV4-1 to TRBJ2-5; D is perhaps TRBD1 (6 bases). The CDR3 is 16 residues long. V dropped 5 bases and J dropped 5 bases, with 21 bases sitting between them. Germline loops: CDR1 MGHRA, CDR2 YSYEKL. The CDR3 region has the DNA TGCGCCAGCAGCTCTCCCCCGAGGGGCCAGGGGGAGACCCAGTACTTC. Amino acid sequence: CASSSPPRGQGETQYF.

The rearrangement uses TRBV2 and TRBJ2-5; D gene ambiguous. The CDR3 contains 14 residues. CDR1 SNHLY and CDR2 FYNNEI come from the germline V gene. V lost 8 bases and J lost 1, with 14 bases in between. CDR3 bases: TGTGCCAGCGAGTCGGATCTGTTCCAAGAGACCCAGTACTTC. It encodes CASESDLFQETQYF.

This chain links TRBV5-1 with TRBJ2-7, with D possibly being TRBD1 or TRBD2 (5 bases each). The CDR3 is made up of 14 amino acids. Germline-derived CDR1 and CDR2 are SGHRS and YFSETQ. Deletions cut 4 bases from V and 5 bases from J, with 16 bases between. CDR3 protein: CASSPDPRGNEQYF. DNA for the CDR3: TGCGCCAGCAGCCCGGACCCACGGGGCAACGAGCAGTACTTC.

The CDR3 nucleotides are TGTGCAATCAGGGACCAAGAGACCCAGTACTTC. Translation: CAIRDQETQYF. The chain links TRBV2 to TRBJ2-5; a possible D gene is TRBD1 (5 bases). This CDR3 is 11 amino acids long. Germline lookup yields CDR1 SNHLY and CDR2 FYNNEI.

This clone appeared once. The V gene is TRBV11-2, the J gene TRBJ2-7; D is undetermined. V was trimmed by 1 base and J by 6 bases, leaving 7 bases between them. There are 12 residues in the CDR3. Germline loops: CDR1 SGHAT, CDR2 FQNNGV. CDR3 bases: TGTGCCAGCAGCTTAGTTAACGGCGAGCAGTACTTC. It encodes CASSLVNGEQYF.

The chain has TRBV7-9 and TRBJ1-5; D possibly corresponds to TRBD1 (5 bases). Trimming stripped 8 bases from V and 1 base from J, with 9 bases between. The CDR3 length is 13 residues. Germline V gene data show CDR1 as SEHNR and CDR2 as FQNEAQ (reference sequence). CDR3 DNA sequence: TGTGCCAGCGGGGGAGAGAGCAATCAGCCCCAGCATTTT. Residues: CASGGESNQPQHF.

The rearrangement uses TRBV7-2 and TRBJ2-7; 10 bases are shared with TRBD1. This CDR3 comprises 16 residues. Germline values: CDR1 SGHTA, CDR2 FQGNSA. V trimming: 5 bases; J trimming: 2 bases; junction bases outside the gene matches: 9. CDR3 loop: CASSHLPGQGAYEQYF. As DNA, the CDR3 is TGTGCCAGCAGCCACCTCCCCGGACAGGGGGCCTACGAGCAGTACTTC.

This rearrangement joins TRBV27 to TRBJ2-2; no reliable D call. The CDR3 covers 14 residues. V lost 4 bases and J 0 bases, leaving 6 bases between the germline ends. Germline V CDR1 and CDR2: MNHEY, SMNVEV (reference sequence). CDR3 in DNA: TGTGCCAGCAGTTATGATTCGAACACCGGGGAGCTGTTTTTT. Translated, it gives CASSYDSNTGELFF.

J is TRBJ2-1 and V is TRBV2; the match to TRBD1 covers 8 bases. V dropped 3 bases and J dropped 8; count of bases not matched to a gene: 6. The CDR3 sequence is 14 residues long. Germline CDR1 SNHLY, CDR2 FYNNEI. This CDR3 reads CASSEDRVTYEQFF. CDR3 bases: TGTGCCAGCAGTGAGGACAGGGTGACCTATGAGCAGTTCTTC.

This clone occurred a few times. The V and J genes are TRBV4-3 and TRBJ1-2; no reliable D call. CDR1 is LGHNA, CDR2 YSLEER, per germline. The CDR3 contains 12 residues. V dropped 0 bases and J dropped 4 bases, with 3 bases sitting between them. This CDR3 is CASSQDGYGYTF. The CDR3 DNA sequence: TGCGCCAGCAGCCAAGACGGCTATGGCTACACCTTC.

The V call is TRBV7-3, the J call TRBJ2-2, with 10 bases identical to TRBD2. J gave up 2 bases and V 5 bases, and 5 bases lay outside the gene matches. From germline, CDR1 is SGHTA and CDR2 FQGTGA. CDR3 size: 16 residues. As DNA, the CDR3 is TGTGCCAGCAGCCCAGGGACTAGCGTCAACACCGGGGAGCTGTTTTTT. Translation gives CASSPGTSVNTGELFF. Full variable domain (rest looked up from reference TRBV7-3 and TRBJ2-2): GAGVSQTPSNKVTEKGKYVELRCDPISGHTALYWYRQSLGQGPEFLIYFQGTGAADDSGLPNDRFFAVRPEGSVSTLKIQRTERGDSAVYLCASSPGTSVNTGELFFGEGSRLTVL.

The chain links TRBV6-5 to TRBJ2-5, with no clear D. CDR3 size: 14 residues. CDR1 and CDR2 (germline): MNHEY, SVGAGI. The V end was cut by 0 bases, the J end by 4 bases, with 9 bases between. CDR3 region: CASSYSRGGETQYF. For the CDR3, the DNA is TGTGCCAGCAGTTACTCCCGAGGCGGAGAGACCCAGTACTTC.

This chain links TRBV5-1 with TRBJ1-1; D call uncertain. Germline-derived CDR1 and CDR2 are SGHRS and YFSETQ. The CDR3 extends over 14 amino acids. Trimming took 0 bases from V and 3 from J, leaving 9 bases between them. As DNA, the CDR3 is TGCGCCAGCAGCTTGGACAAGACCTACACTGAAGCTTTCTTT. Its translation is CASSLDKTYTEAFF.

This clone was recorded once. The chain is built from TRBV2 and TRBJ2-1, with 9 positions matching TRBD1. The CDR3 has 15 residues. Germline CDR1 is SNHLY and CDR2 is FYNNEI. V lost 6 bases to trimming and J lost 2 bases; unmatched junction nucleotides: 5. The CDR3 region has the DNA TGTGCCAGCAGGGGGACAGGGCAGCCCTACAATGAGCAGTTCTTC. Encoded protein: CASRGTGQPYNEQFF.

The V and J genes are TRBV25-1 and TRBJ2-1; D unresolved. Germline assignment: CDR1 MGHDK and CDR2 SYGVNS. CDR3 length: 15 residues. The V end lost 4 bases, the J end lost 2 bases, and 12 bases lay between the germline ends. In DNA, the CDR3 is TGTGCCAGCAGTGGGTCGGGCTACCCCTACAATGAGCAGTTCTTC. Its protein product is CASSGSGYPYNEQFF.

On this clone itself: The identical CDR3 is also encoded by other nucleotide sequences in the sample. The chain combines TRBV2 with TRBJ1-1; 7 positions match TRBD1. V lost 5 bases to trimming and J lost 4 bases; unmatched junction nucleotides: 4. This CDR3 is 13 amino acids long. Germline V gene sequence: CDR1 SNHLY, CDR2 FYNNEI. CDR3 region: CASSRGGRTEAFF. The DNA of the CDR3 is TGTGCCAGCAGTCGAGGGGGCCGCACTGAAGCTTTCTTT.